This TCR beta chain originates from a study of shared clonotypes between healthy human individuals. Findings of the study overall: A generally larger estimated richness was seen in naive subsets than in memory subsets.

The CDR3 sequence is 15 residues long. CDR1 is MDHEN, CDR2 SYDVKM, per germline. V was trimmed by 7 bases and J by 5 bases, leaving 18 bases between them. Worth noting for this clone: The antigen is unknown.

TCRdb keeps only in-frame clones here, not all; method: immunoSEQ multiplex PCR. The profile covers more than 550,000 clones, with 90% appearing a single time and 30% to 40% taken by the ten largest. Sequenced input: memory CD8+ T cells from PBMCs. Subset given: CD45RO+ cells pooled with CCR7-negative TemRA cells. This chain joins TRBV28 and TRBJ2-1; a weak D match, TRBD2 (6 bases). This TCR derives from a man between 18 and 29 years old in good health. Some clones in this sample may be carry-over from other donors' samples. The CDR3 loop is CASTWTNPPNNEQFF. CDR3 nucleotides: TGTGCCAGCACCTGGACTAACCCTCCTAACAATGAGCAGTTCTTC.